The source of this T cell receptor beta chain is a study of CD8+ T cells in alopecia areata. Study-wide results and limits: Any link of baseline CD8+ expansion to response, resting on one nonresponder, remains uncertain. Scalp and blood samples kept many expanded lesional clones throughout tofacitinib. On tofacitinib, scalp clonality and expanded CD8+ clones among top 100 fell significantly.

The germline V gene has CDR1 GTSNPN and CDR2 SVGIG (reference sequence). The CDR3 runs 14 residues. V shed 6 bases and J 13 bases; nucleotides not matched to a gene: 10. RNA extraction and reverse transcription yielded cDNA as sequencing template. This table comes from immunoSEQ multiplex PCR, and its TCRdb copy is limited to in-frame clones, with some not included. Of about 250,000 clones in the sample, about 60% were seen once. Treatment given: oral pan-JAK inhibitor, 5-10 mg twice daily. Regarding this clone: Antigen: not known.

Source: CD4+ T cells sorted from blood, taken around week 54, from a patient treated with tofacitinib. J is TRBJ1-6 and V is TRBV30; 12 bases map to TRBD1. The source of this sequence is a human donor with alopecia areata. As DNA, the CDR3 is TGTGCCTGCAACACCGTGGGACAGGGGGCTCCCCTCCACTTT. Protein sequence: CACNTVGQGAPLHF.